This is a list of T cell receptor beta chains from one sample in a study of lymphopenia after photon versus proton radiotherapy. Assay: immunoSEQ multiplex PCR; the TCRdb copy retains only in-frame clones and omits some. Counted here are tens of thousands of clones, around 87% occurring once; the ten biggest clones make up less than 14%. Source: peripheral blood, taken from a patient treated with proton-based radiotherapy. The receptors originated from a man at least 80 years old with esophageal cancer. Both conserved end residues are part of each CDR3. D genes are given only for firm matches. Clone size is shown for a subset of rows, as once, few, many or a class of expanded clone.

j_call | clone_size | v_call | d_call | cdr3_aa | cdr3_nt
TRBJ1-2 | . | TRBV5-4 | . | CASSLPQRNYGYTF | TGTGCCAGCAGCTTACCGCAAAGAAACTATGGCTACACCTTC
TRBJ1-2 | . | TRBV4-1 | TRBD1 | CASSPVTGEGYTF | TGCGCCAGCAGCCCAGTCACAGGGGAAGGCTACACCTTC
TRBJ2-1 | . | TRBV9 | TRBD2 | CASSAVALAGEHNEQFF | TGTGCCAGCAGCGCCGTTGCCCTAGCGGGAGAACACAATGAGCAGTTCTTC
TRBJ1-2 | . | TRBV5-6 | . | CASSFQGRPIYTF | TGTGCCAGCAGCTTCCAGGGGCGACCGATCTACACCTTC
TRBJ1-2 | few | TRBV25-1 | . | CASSDDTLNYGYTF | TGTGCCAGCAGTGACGACACTCTTAACTATGGCTACACCTTC
TRBJ1-2 | . | TRBV6-5 | . | CASSYGGGGYTF | TGTGCCAGCAGTTACGGGGGCGGTGGCTACACCTTC
TRBJ2-1 | . | TRBV7-9 | . | CASSDSLTGPGYNEQFF | TGTGCCAGCAGCGACTCCCTTACGGGCCCGGGGTACAATGAGCAGTTCTTC
TRBJ2-3 | . | TRBV18 | TRBD1 | CASSGQGAGDTQYF | TGTGCCAGCTCGGGACAGGGGGCTGGAGATACGCAGTATTTT
TRBJ1-6 | few | TRBV30 | TRBD1 | CAWSVVQGDSPLHF | TGTGCCTGGAGTGTAGTCCAGGGGGATTCACCCCTCCACTTT
TRBJ2-1 | . | TRBV9 | . | CASSATRGHEQFF | TGTGCCAGCAGCGCAACGCGGGGGCACGAGCAGTTCTTC
TRBJ2-6 | . | TRBV5-4 | . | CASSSGTRNAGANVLTF | TGTGCCAGCAGCTCAGGAACTAGAAACGCTGGGGCCAACGTCCTGACTTTC
TRBJ2-3 | . | TRBV19 | TRBD2 | CASTPWGGSTDTQYF | TGTGCCAGTACTCCCTGGGGAGGGAGCACAGATACGCAGTATTTT
TRBJ2-5 | . | TRBV5-4 | TRBD2 | CASSLRAGEETQYF | TGTGCCAGCAGCTTGAGGGCGGGGGAAGAGACCCAGTACTTC
TRBJ2-1 | . | TRBV2 | . | CASSEGQPPRGFF | TGTGCCAGCAGTGAAGGGCAGCCACCGAGGGGGTTCTTC
TRBJ1-1 | . | TRBV18 | . | CASSPRRGSATEAFF | TGTGCCAGCTCCCCGCGACGGGGAAGCGCCACTGAAGCTTTCTTT
TRBJ2-2 | . | TRBV29-1 | . | CSAGERTSTGELFF | TGCAGCGCCGGCGAAAGGACCTCCACCGGGGAGCTGTTTTTT
TRBJ2-7 | . | TRBV5-1 | . | CASSLAMGGRYEQYF | TGCGCCAGCAGCTTGGCCATGGGGGGGCGATACGAGCAGTACTTC
TRBJ1-2 | . | TRBV5-1 | . | CASSLRRVGDYGYTF | TGCGCCAGCAGCTTAAGACGGGTCGGGGACTATGGCTACACCTTC
TRBJ2-1 | . | TRBV5-5 | TRBD2 | CASSLGASGYNEQFF | TGTGCCAGCAGCTTGGGGGCTAGCGGTTACAATGAGCAGTTCTTC
TRBJ1-4 | . | TRBV7-9 | . | CASSSQLEKLFF | TGTGCCAGCAGCTCTCAACTTGAAAAACTGTTTTTT
TRBJ1-2 | once | TRBV5-4 | . | CASSQGVPRAAAYGYTF | TGTGCCAGCAGCCAAGGTGTTCCGCGCGCAGCCGCCTATGGCTACACCTTC
TRBJ1-1 | . | TRBV19 | TRBD1 | CASRKPGQGKNTEAFF | TGTGCCAGTAGAAAACCGGGACAGGGCAAGAACACTGAAGCTTTCTTT
TRBJ1-2 | . | TRBV19 | . | CASRTPANYGYTF | TGTGCCAGTAGAACACCCGCTAACTATGGCTACACCTTC
TRBJ2-1 | . | TRBV7-2 | . | CASSLGPRYYNEQFF | TGTGCCAGCAGCTTGGGCCCTCGATACTACAATGAGCAGTTCTTC
TRBJ2-5 | . | TRBV29-1 | . | CSVEDLTISETQYF | TGCAGCGTTGAAGACCTTACCATTTCGGAGACCCAGTACTTC
TRBJ2-5 | . | TRBV5-4 | TRBD2 | CASSSPTSGQETQYF | TGTGCCAGCAGCTCCCCGACTAGCGGACAAGAGACCCAGTACTTC
TRBJ2-3 | . | TRBV6-4 | TRBD2 | CASSDQSGLAGGAVDTQYF | TGTGCCAGCAGTGACCAATCGGGACTAGCGGGGGGGGCGGTAGATACGCAGTATTTT
TRBJ2-3 | few | TRBV9 | TRBD1 | CASSALTGAADTQYF | TGTGCCAGCAGCGCCTTGACAGGGGCTGCAGATACGCAGTATTTT
TRBJ1-1 | . | TRBV6-6 | . | CASSSFWDTEAFF | TGTGCCAGCAGTTCCTTTTGGGACACTGAAGCTTTCTTT
TRBJ2-2 | . | TRBV9 | . | CASSVEVTMAGELFF | TGTGCCAGCAGCGTAGAGGTGACTATGGCCGGGGAGCTGTTTTTT
TRBJ2-1 | . | TRBV6-5 | TRBD1 | CASSRQGEGEQFF | TGTGCCAGCAGTCGACAGGGGGAGGGTGAGCAGTTCTTC
TRBJ2-1 | few | TRBV4-3 | . | CASSQALSSYNEQFF | TGCGCCAGCAGCCAAGCGTTAAGCTCCTACAATGAGCAGTTCTTC
TRBJ1-4 | . | TRBV28 | . | CASNSGAGSEKLFF | TGTGCCAGCAACTCTGGGGCAGGGTCCGAAAAACTGTTTTTT
TRBJ2-3 | . | TRBV5-1 | TRBD2 | CASSPDSSGGTDTQYF | TGCGCCAGCAGCCCTGACTCGTCCGGGGGGACAGATACGCAGTATTTT
TRBJ2-7 | . | TRBV10-3 | TRBD1 | CAISWPGQGIYEQYF | TGTGCCATCTCGTGGCCGGGACAGGGTATATACGAGCAGTACTTC
TRBJ1-1 | . | TRBV6-5 | . | CASSPTGQRVAFF | TGTGCCAGCAGCCCTACGGGACAAAGAGTGGCTTTCTTT
TRBJ2-7 | . | TRBV28 | . | CASSLLAASSYEQYF | TGTGCCAGCAGTTTATTAGCCGCCAGCTCCTACGAGCAGTACTTC
TRBJ2-1 | once | TRBV7-2 | TRBD2 | CASSPSGARYNEQFF | TGTGCCAGCAGCCCCAGCGGGGCGCGATACAATGAGCAGTTCTTC
TRBJ1-1 | . | TRBV19 | . | CASSPGQYEFWTEAFF | TGTGCCAGTAGTCCAGGACAGTATGAGTTTTGGACTGAAGCTTTCTTT
TRBJ2-1 | . | TRBV5-1 | . | CASSLVETRGDEQFF | TGCGCCAGCAGCTTGGTCGAGACACGGGGCGATGAGCAGTTCTTC
TRBJ2-3 | . | TRBV15 | . | CATSVGIGRGEDTQYF | TGTGCCACCAGCGTGGGAATTGGGAGAGGAGAAGATACGCAGTATTTT
TRBJ2-7 | few | TRBV4-1 | . | CASSQLTVASTYEQYF | TGCGCCAGCAGCCAGTTAACAGTGGCGTCGACCTACGAGCAGTACTTC
TRBJ2-2 | . | TRBV19 | . | CASSITPSPTGELFF | TGTGCCAGTAGTATAACGCCCAGCCCGACCGGGGAGCTGTTTTTT
TRBJ2-5 | . | TRBV19 | . | CASNMGYLETQYF | TGTGCCAGTAACATGGGCTATCTAGAGACCCAGTACTTC
TRBJ2-3 | . | TRBV5-6 | TRBD2 | CASTLRAGGTSDTQYF | TGTGCCAGCACCCTAAGAGCGGGGGGGACGTCGGATACGCAGTATTTT
TRBJ2-3 | . | TRBV4-1 | . | CASSRTNLAPQGDTQYF | TGCGCCAGCAGCCGGACCAATCTAGCGCCTCAGGGGGATACGCAGTATTTT
TRBJ2-1 | . | TRBV14 | TRBD2 | CASSQESGTSGTLLGVEQFF | TGTGCCAGCAGCCAAGAAAGCGGGACTAGCGGGACGCTGCTAGGGGTTGAGCAGTTCTTC
TRBJ2-2 | few | TRBV19 | TRBD2 | CASSMQGRPGLYTGELFF | TGTGCCAGTAGTATGCAGGGCCGACCGGGACTATACACCGGGGAGCTGTTTTTT
TRBJ1-2 | . | TRBV4-1 | . | CASSQETARNYGYTF | TGCGCCAGCAGCCAAGAGACCGCCCGCAACTATGGCTACACCTTC
TRBJ2-7 | . | TRBV25-1 | TRBD2 | CASSDLGLAGGHPEQYF | TGTGCCAGCAGTGATTTGGGCCTAGCGGGAGGGCATCCCGAGCAGTACTTC
TRBJ2-7 | once | TRBV5-6 | . | CASSLVGGYEQYF | TGTGCCAGCAGCTTGGTTGGAGGCTACGAGCAGTACTTC
TRBJ1-2 | few | TRBV7-9 | . | CASSPPSGYYGYTF | TGTGCCAGCAGCCCCCCCTCGGGGTACTATGGCTACACCTTC
TRBJ2-7 | . | TRBV19 | TRBD1 | CASSTGQGNEQYF | TGTGCCAGTAGTACGGGACAGGGGAACGAGCAGTACTTC
TRBJ1-6 | . | TRBV4-1 | TRBD1 | CASSHDPGGESPLHF | TGCGCCAGCAGCCACGATCCAGGGGGGGAATCACCCCTCCACTTT
TRBJ2-7 | few | TRBV5-1 | . | CASSLGYREQYF | TGCGCCAGCAGCTTGGGTTATCGCGAGCAGTACTTC
TRBJ2-3 | . | TRBV6-4 | . | CASSGTFADTQYF | TGTGCCAGCAGTGGGACGTTCGCAGATACGCAGTATTTT
TRBJ2-3 | few | TRBV7-9 | . | CASSSPGGVRQYF | TGTGCCAGCAGCTCCCCAGGGGGGGTTCGGCAGTATTTT
TRBJ2-3 | . | TRBV6-4 | . | CASSDSAVAGTDTQYF | TGTGCCAGCAGTGACTCGGCAGTAGCGGGCACAGATACGCAGTATTTT
TRBJ2-1 | . | TRBV30 | TRBD2 | CAWSGVGAGLAGIGEQFF | TGTGCCTGGAGTGGGGTGGGGGCGGGACTAGCGGGAATCGGTGAGCAGTTCTTC